The rows below give T cell receptor beta chains drawn from one sample of a study of regulatory T cells in long-lasting Graves disease. TCRdb re-called the multiplex PCR reads through MiXCR, storing one row per CDR3 protein. Altogether about 440,000 distinct CDR3 sequences are present, roughly 15% being singletons, with the ten largest covering about 23%. The same sample was also studied in work on T cells in Graves' hyperthyroidism and ophthalmopathy.

This specimen was peripheral blood mononuclear cells (PBMCs), taken at new diagnosis, from a patient treated with antithyroid drugs. These receptors were taken from a woman aged 18 to 35 with Graves disease. The CDR3 runs from the conserved cysteine through the conserved F or W. A D gene is named only where the DNA matches it firmly. Rows give clone size only sometimes, using once, few, many, or a class for an expanded clone.

d_gene,j_gene,abundance,v_gene,CDR3nt,CDR3aa
-,TRBJ1-1,-,TRBV7-2,TGTGCCAGCAGCTTAGTATCTGCGCGGGGGCTGAACACTGAAGCTTTCTTT,CASSLVSARGLNTEAFF
-,TRBJ2-7,many,TRBV18,TGTGCCAGCTCACCTGCGAGTGAGGAGCAGTACTTC,CASSPASEEQYF
-,TRBJ2-1,-,TRBV4-2,TGTGCCAGCAGCCACCTTGGGGCTGAGCAGTTCTTC,CASSHLGAEQFF
-,TRBJ1-5,-,TRBV28,TGTGCCAGCAGTTTCGGTGGCGGCTATAGCAATCAGCCCCAGCATTTT,CASSFGGGYSNQPQHF
-,TRBJ2-7,many,TRBV27,TGTGCCAGCCAAGAGGAAGAGCAGTACTTC,CASQEEEQYF
-,TRBJ2-2,-,TRBV19,TGTGCCAGTGGGAGGACAACTATTGGCGGGGAGCTGTTTTTT,CASGRTTIGGELFF
-,TRBJ2-7,few,TRBV28,TGTGCCAGCACGTCCGGGGCGCTTGAGCAGTACTTC,CASTSGALEQYF
TRBD2,TRBJ2-5,-,TRBV20-1,TGCAGTGCTGGACTAGCGGAAGAGACCCAGTACTTC,CSAGLAEETQYF
-,TRBJ2-5,-,TRBV28,TGTGCCAGCAGTTCCCTCCCTCGGCCCTCCGGGGAGACCCAGTACTTC,CASSSLPRPSGETQYF
-,TRBJ2-3,few,TRBV12-3/TRBV12-4,TGTGCCAGCAGTTTAGCGATTAGCGAGAGCACAGATACGCAGTATTTT,CASSLAISESTDTQYF
-,TRBJ2-4,few,TRBV25-1,TGTGCCAGCAGTTATCAGGGGCGGACCAAAAACATTCAGTACTTC,CASSYQGRTKNIQYF
TRBD2,TRBJ2-3,many,TRBV28,TGTGCCAGCGCCAACCCAGCAGCGGGAGGGAGCACAGATACGCAGTATTTT,CASANPAAGGSTDTQYF
-,TRBJ2-3,many,TRBV29-1,TGCAGCGTTGTGTTCCCGAGGGGATCCACAGATACGCAGTATTTT,CSVVFPRGSTDTQYF
-,TRBJ2-7,few,TRBV3-1,TGTGCCAGCAGCCATCTCTCGACCTACGAGCAGTACTTC,CASSHLSTYEQYF
-,TRBJ2-7,many,TRBV20-1,TGCAGTGCTAACTGGGACAACTCCTACGAGCAGTACTTC,CSANWDNSYEQYF
TRBD2,TRBJ2-1,many,TRBV7-6,TGTGCCAGCAGCTTAGCCGATACCGGGAGGGGCTCCTACAATGAGCAGTTCTTC,CASSLADTGRGSYNEQFF
TRBD2,TRBJ2-1,many,TRBV18,TGTGCCAGCTCCCAGCGAGGGCGGGAGGGTGAGCAGTTCTTC,CASSQRGREGEQFF
TRBD1,TRBJ2-5,many,TRBV30,TGTGCCTGGAGAGCCCGACAGGGCCGGACCCAGTACTTC,CAWRARQGRTQYF
-,TRBJ1-4,many,TRBV7-3,TGTGCCAGCAGCTTAACGGGTGCAACTAATGAAAAACTGTTTTTT,CASSLTGATNEKLFF
TRBD1,TRBJ2-7,many,TRBV7-2,TGTGCCAGCAGCTTAGAGGGGACAGGGTCCTGGGAGCAGTACTTC,CASSLEGTGSWEQYF
-,TRBJ2-7,many,TRBV12-3/TRBV12-4,TGTGCCAGCAGTTTAGCGCTGTCGGGAGCGACCTACGAGCAGTACTTC,CASSLALSGATYEQYF
-,TRBJ2-1,many,TRBV7-9,TGTGCCAGCAGGGAGGGGGTATCAGATGAGCAGTTCTTC,CASREGVSDEQFF
-,TRBJ2-7,few,TRBV6-2/TRBV6-3,TGTGCCAGCAGTTACCGCCTTGGTGGCGAGCAGTACTTC,CASSYRLGGEQYF
TRBD2,TRBJ2-5,few,TRBV5-1,TGCGCCAGCAGCTTGGGAGCGGGGGGATACCAAGAGACCCAGTACTTC,CASSLGAGGYQETQYF
TRBD2,TRBJ2-1,-,TRBV5-5,TGTGCCAGCAGCCTAGGGATAGCGGGAGCCTCCTACAATGAGGAGTTCTTC,CASSLGIAGASYNEEFF
-,TRBJ1-4,once,TRBV4-3,TGCGCCAGCAGCCAAGATCCCTCTGGTTGGGGGAATAATGAAAAACTGTTTTTT,CASSQDPSGWGNNEKLFF
TRBD1,TRBJ2-1,many,TRBV27,TGTGCCAGCAGAGGGCCCGGGACAGGGGTTTCCTACAATGAGCAGTTCTTC,CASRGPGTGVSYNEQFF
-,TRBJ2-5,-,TRBV20-1,TGCAGTGCCAGAGCCCACAAGCCGTTGGAGACCCAGTACTTC,CSARAHKPLETQYF
-,TRBJ2-2,few,TRBV19,TGTGCCAGTACCCCGGACAGTACCGGGGAGCTGTTTTTT,CASTPDSTGELFF
-,TRBJ1-1,-,TRBV29-1,TGCAGCGTCGTTGGTGGCACTGAAGCTTTCTTT,CSVVGGTEAFF
TRBD1,TRBJ2-7,many,TRBV28,TGTGCCAGCAGCTCGGGACAGCCCTACGAGCAGTACTTC,CASSSGQPYEQYF
-,TRBJ2-7,many,TRBV28,TGTGCCAGCGGGGAGTCTGAGGAATACGAGCAGTACTTC,CASGESEEYEQYF
-,TRBJ2-7,many,TRBV5-1,TGCGCCAGCAGCTTGCAAGGGGTTGCCTACGAGCAGTACTTC,CASSLQGVAYEQYF
TRBD1,TRBJ1-5,-,TRBV6-1,TGTGCCAGCAACAAACCAGGGGGTCAGCCCCAGCATTTT,CASNKPGGQPQHF
-,TRBJ2-5,-,TRBV29-1,TGCAGCGTTGAAGAATCGGGGGAGACCCAGTACTTC,CSVEESGETQYF
TRBD1,TRBJ2-2,-,TRBV6-1,TGTGCCAGCAGTCCCCCGGGACAGGGGATAACCGGGGAGCTGTTTTTT,CASSPPGQGITGELFF
-,TRBJ2-7,few,TRBV5-1,TGCGCCAGCAGCTTGGGGATCCAACACTACGAGCAGTACTTC,CASSLGIQHYEQYF
-,TRBJ1-4,many,TRBV2,TGTGCCAGCAACTCATACGGGGTCGGGGAAAAACTGTTTTTT,CASNSYGVGEKLFF
TRBD2,TRBJ2-1,many,TRBV11-1,TGTGCCAGCAGCTTAGGACTAGCGGGAGTTACAAGGTCCTACAATGAGCAGTTCTTC,CASSLGLAGVTRSYNEQFF
-,TRBJ2-7,-,TRBV5-1,TGCGCCAGCAGCCCTATTAGGTACTCGTCCTACGAGCAGTACTTC,CASSPIRYSSYEQYF
-,TRBJ2-5,-,TRBV20-1,TGCAGTGCTAGTTCCAGGGATGGCGGCCAAGAGACCCAGTACTTC,CSASSRDGGQETQYF
-,TRBJ2-1,few,TRBV14,TGTGCCAGCAGCCACACCACAGGGTCCTACAATGAGCAGTTCTTC,CASSHTTGSYNEQFF
-,TRBJ2-1,many,TRBV24-1,TGTGCCACCAGTGACCAAATTTTTTATGAGCAGTTCTTC,CATSDQIFYEQFF
-,TRBJ2-1,many,TRBV30,TGTGCCTTATACGCTCCCGGGGGTTTGTTTGAGCAGTTCTTC,CALYAPGGLFEQFF
TRBD2,TRBJ2-1,-,TRBV7-9,TGTGCCAGCAGCTTATTTCGGCTAGCGGGAAGATTCGCCTACAATGAGCAGTTCTTC,CASSLFRLAGRFAYNEQFF
-,TRBJ1-1,many,TRBV3-1,TGTGCCAGCAGGGGGGACGGCAACACTGAAGCTTTCTTT,CASRGDGNTEAFF
-,TRBJ2-1,many,TRBV20-1,TGCAGTGCTAGAAATATACGGGGGCACTACAATGAGCAGTTCTTC,CSARNIRGHYNEQFF
-,TRBJ2-3,many,TRBV7-6,TGTGCCAGCAGCGCGCCGACGGCCAGCACAGATACGCAGTATTTT,CASSAPTASTDTQYF
-,TRBJ2-3,few,TRBV6-2/TRBV6-3,TGTGCCAGCAGAGCCGGGACAACAGATACGCAGTATTTT,CASRAGTTDTQYF
TRBD1,TRBJ1-6,many,TRBV12-3/TRBV12-4,TGTGCCAGCAGAAGCCCGGGACAGGGGGCCTATAATTCACCCCTCCACTTT,CASRSPGQGAYNSPLHF
TRBD1,TRBJ2-2,-,TRBV4-2,TGTGCCAGCAGCCAAGGGGGACAGGTCCGGGCCGGGGAGCTGTTTTTT,CASSQGGQVRAGELFF
-,TRBJ1-2,many,TRBV11-2,TGTGCCAGCAGCTTACAGGGAGGAGCTAACTATGGCTACACCTTC,CASSLQGGANYGYTF
-,TRBJ2-3,many,TRBV7-2,TGTGCCAGCAGCCAGATGGGAAGCACAGATACGCAGTATTTT,CASSQMGSTDTQYF